This is a list of T cell receptor beta chains from one sample in a study of response to subunit inactivated influenza vaccine. TCRdb ran MiXCR on the RT-PCR reads and lists one entry per CDR3 protein. The data contain about half a million distinct CDR3 sequences, about 10% of them singletons. The sequencing here drew on PBMCs from blood, taken 45 days after vaccination. Receptor source: a man aged 50-60 years who received an inactivated influenza vaccine. Each CDR3 is given with its conserved first and last residue.

CDR3 length,V gene,J gene,CDR3 protein
17,TRBV20-1,TRBJ1-6,CSAIKNRGSSYNSPLHF
17,TRBV4-3,TRBJ2-1,CASSPRTGLAGYNEQFF
17,TRBV19,TRBJ1-5,CASSISQGAYSNQPQHF
14,TRBV7-8,TRBJ1-3,CASTSSGSGNTIYF
12,TRBV2,TRBJ2-1,CASGGGRNEQFF
14,TRBV11-2,TRBJ2-2,CASSWVEGAGELFF
20,TRBV7-8,TRBJ2-3,CASGVCIGTSFQRGTDTQYF
14,TRBV5-5,TRBJ1-1,CASSWYGRGPEAFF
15,TRBV7-2,TRBJ2-7,CASSPLTSGRGEQYF
16,TRBV20-1,TRBJ1-5,CSALGQVSSGNQPQHF
14,TRBV11-2,TRBJ1-1,CASSRTPLNTEAFF
12,TRBV29-1,TRBJ2-5,CSVQGGRETQYF
12,TRBV3-1,TRBJ2-7,CASGQRNYEQYF
15,TRBV6-2/TRBV6-3,TRBJ2-5,CASISSFGYGGTQYF
17,TRBV4-1,TRBJ2-1,CASSQGVRFGSYNEQFF
14,TRBV6-2/TRBV6-3,TRBJ2-3,CASTDLLLASTQYF
14,TRBV6-5,TRBJ1-2,CASSYTSRTDGYTF
16,TRBV5-1,TRBJ2-1,CASRDPRASEKFGQFF
17,TRBV12-3/TRBV12-4,TRBJ1-4,CASSPGTAYATNEKLFF
15,TRBV12-3/TRBV12-4,TRBJ2-7,CASSSRRDLRYEQYF
22,TRBV6-2/TRBV6-3,TRBJ2-7,CASSYGPTGPPLETSGRYEQYF
13,TRBV20-1,TRBJ2-7,CSASYAGGSEQYF
18,TRBV29-1,TRBJ2-1,CSAMDPSGRPLSYNEQFF
14,TRBV7-2,TRBJ2-4,CASSRGLAENIQYF
14,TRBV20-1,TRBJ2-1,CSAYPDRGSYEQFF
15,TRBV7-2,TRBJ2-4,CASSPRDRSPNIQYF
16,TRBV5-1,TRBJ2-1,CASSLRERAYMDEQFF
14,TRBV10-3,TRBJ2-3,CAIRSTGGTDTQYF
13,TRBV21-1,TRBJ2-7,CASFEQGQYEQYF
12,TRBV6-6,TRBJ1-5,CASSPLGQPQHF
13,TRBV5-6,TRBJ2-7,CASSAFDSYEQYF
12,TRBV6-5,TRBJ2-1,CASSYSTGGIFF
14,TRBV20-1,TRBJ2-7,CSARDLKGSNEQYF
14,TRBV5-5,TRBJ1-1,CASSLDRGFTEAFF
11,TRBV29-1,TRBJ2-3,CSVGGSDTQYF
15,TRBV12-3/TRBV12-4,TRBJ2-2,CASSSSVANTGELFF
14,TRBV27,TRBJ1-6,CASGTQGWDSPLHF
13,TRBV7-2,TRBJ2-7,CASRPGLDHEQYF
17,TRBV11-3,TRBJ2-2,CASSLTSGRPNTGELFF
13,TRBV20-1,TRBJ1-2,CSARGPGGYGYTF
13,TRBV2,TRBJ2-1,CASKLAGDNEQFF
13,TRBV20-1,TRBJ2-1,CSTRAGSYNEQFF
12,TRBV7-2,TRBJ1-3,CASTFPQGTIYF
13,TRBV5-6,TRBJ2-2,CASSLGNGGELFF
11,TRBV7-9,TRBJ1-4,CASSSVGKLFF
14,TRBV5-1,TRBJ2-5,CASSNGRLQETQYF
14,TRBV10-3,TRBJ2-5,CAIRGGLSQETQYF
14,TRBV28,TRBJ2-7,CASSSSGVSYEQYF
16,TRBV15,TRBJ2-1,CATSRGRAGSYNEQFF
16,TRBV12-3/TRBV12-4,TRBJ2-6,CASRLTSGSGANVLTF
15,TRBV11-2,TRBJ2-1,CASSLMQGARNEQFF
15,TRBV7-9,TRBJ2-7,CASSLLSAVPYEQYF
15,TRBV12-3/TRBV12-4,TRBJ2-7,CASSSPGLATYEQYF
16,TRBV5-1,TRBJ2-1,CASSFLGRGGNNEQFF
15,TRBV27,TRBJ2-3,CASSLLGLAGDTQYF